The 15 T cell receptor beta chains in this list originate from one sample, sequenced in a study of blood T cell repertoires in COVID-19. TCRdb's copy holds only in-frame clones and misses some; the assay was immunoSEQ multiplex PCR. The sample lists around 97,000 clones; about 88% were seen once. Material: peripheral blood. The receptor source for this set is a human donor in a cohort sampled during active COVID-19.

Concerning this clone: The same CDR3 can be traced to other DNA sequences in this sample. The chain recombines TRBV6-4 with TRBJ2-3, with 11 bases identical to TRBD2. CDR3 length equals 15 residues. In germline, CDR1 is MRHNA, CDR2 SNTAGT. The V gene end was trimmed by 0 bases and the J gene end by 4 bases; junction bases not matched to a gene: 0. CDR3 in amino acids: CASSDSSGGADTQYF. CDR3 in DNA: TGTGCCAGCAGTGACTCTAGCGGGGGGGCAGATACGCAGTATTTT.

The chain links TRBV7-6 to TRBJ2-7, with 7 bases that match TRBD2. This CDR3 is 14 amino acids long. The V segment lost 1 base and the J segment 3 bases; nucleotides outside the gene matches: 3. Germline V lookup: CDR1 SGHVS, CDR2 FNYEAQ. The CDR3 spells CASSLEASGYEQYF. CDR3 nucleotide sequence: TGTGCCAGCAGCTTAGAGGCTAGCGGCTACGAGCAGTACTTC.

J is TRBJ2-2 and V is TRBV11-3; no clear D gene. CDR1 is SGHNT and CDR2 is YENEEA in the germline V gene. The CDR3 loop spans 12 amino acids. Trimming removed 2 bases from V and 6 bases from J, with 4 bases in between. This CDR3 reads CASSLSSGELFF. CDR3 DNA sequence: TGTGCCAGCAGCTTATCTTCCGGGGAGCTGTTTTTT.

This sequence joins TRBV6-5 and TRBJ1-5; 8 bases agree with TRBD1. CDR1 is MNHEY, CDR2 SVGAGI, per germline. The CDR3 is made up of 15 amino acids. The V segment lost 0 bases and the J segment 5 bases; nucleotides outside the gene matches: 3. The DNA for the CDR3 is TGTGCCAGCAGTTACTCCGACAGGGGTGATCAGCCCCAGCATTTT. Its protein product is CASSYSDRGDQPQHF.

The CDR3 coding sequence is TGTGCCAGCTCACCCAGGGACTATGGCTACACCTTC. Protein sequence: CASSPRDYGYTF. This chain links TRBV18 with TRBJ1-2, with TRBD1 as a possible D gene (5 bases). Germline V gene sequence: CDR1 KGHSH, CDR2 LQKENI. The CDR3 is made up of 12 amino acids. Deletions cut 3 bases from V and 3 bases from J, with 5 bases between.

This clone occurred once. J is TRBJ2-7 and V is TRBV6-1; 8 nucleotides match TRBD1. Unmatched junction bases numbered 7, after V lost 3 bases and J lost 0 bases. CDR1 and CDR2 from the germline V gene are MNHNS and SASEGT. The CDR3 extends over 16 amino acids. This CDR3 is CASSDQGQESSYEQYF. DNA for the CDR3: TGTGCCAGCAGTGACCAGGGACAGGAGAGCTCCTACGAGCAGTACTTC.

The J gene is TRBJ1-5, the V gene TRBV4-1; perhaps TRBD1 as D (5 bases). V lost 3 bases and J lost 0, with 12 bases in between. CDR1 is MGHRA and CDR2 is YSYEKL in the germline V gene. The CDR3 sequence is 16 residues long. CDR3 nucleotide sequence: TGCGCCAGCAGCCAGGAGGGGAGAAATAGCAATCAGCCCCAGCATTTT. Its translation is CASSQEGRNSNQPQHF.

The chain joins TRBV7-8 to TRBJ1-1; D is perhaps TRBD1 (6 bases). The length of the CDR3 is 18 residues. Germline V gene sequence: CDR1 SGHVS, CDR2 FQNEAQ. The V end lost 5 bases, the J end lost 3 bases, and 25 bases lay between the germline ends. CDR3 nucleotides: TGTGCCAGCAGCGCGGACAGTGAAGGTTCGGGCAGGTACACTGAAGCTTTCTTT. Amino acid sequence: CASSADSEGSGRYTEAFF.

The chain has TRBV27 and TRBJ2-1; the match to TRBD1 covers 8 bases. Losses at the gene ends were 4 bases for V and 2 bases for J; bases not matched to a gene: 7. The CDR3 spans 16 residues. Germline CDR1 MNHEY, CDR2 SMNVEV (reference sequence). CDR3 sequence reads: CASSSTPGGTYNEQFF. The CDR3 DNA follows: TGTGCCAGCAGTTCGACTCCAGGGGGCACCTACAATGAGCAGTTCTTC.

This chain uses TRBV27 with TRBJ1-6; no clear D gene. Germline V gene lookup returns CDR1 MNHEY and CDR2 SMNVEV (reference sequence). Trimming left V 3 bases short and J 4 bases short, with 7 bases between. The CDR3 totals 14 residues. The CDR3 nucleotides are TGTGCCAGCAGTTTCACCCTATATAATTCACCCCTCCACTTT. Its protein product is CASSFTLYNSPLHF.

This clone appeared a few times. The rearrangement links TRBV19 to TRBJ1-1; D uncertain. The germline CDR1 and CDR2 sequences are LNHDA and SQIVND (reference sequence). Trimming stripped 7 bases from V and 1 base from J, with 13 bases between. The CDR3 totals 14 residues. The CDR3 is CASTFMAANTEAFF. The CDR3 nucleotides are TGTGCCAGTACTTTTATGGCGGCGAACACTGAAGCTTTCTTT. Full variable domain (rest looked up from reference TRBV19 and TRBJ1-1): DGGITQSPKYLFRKEGQNVTLSCEQNLNHDAMYWYRQDPGQGLRLIYYSQIVNDFQKGDIAEGYSVSREKKESFPLTVTSAQKNPTAFYLCASTFMAANTEAFFGQGTRLTVV.

The genes are TRBV5-8 and TRBJ1-6; D not resolved. V lost 0 bases and J 7 bases, leaving 11 bases between the germline ends. CDR3 length: 15 amino acids. Germline loops: CDR1 SGHTS, CDR2 YDEGEE. CDR3: CASSLGLRGNSPLHF. The CDR3 nucleotides are TGTGCCAGCAGCTTGGGTCTTCGGGGAAATTCACCCCTCCACTTT. Supplemented by reference TRBV5-8 and TRBJ1-6, the full variable domain reads EAGVTQSPTHLIKTRGQQATLRCSPISGHTSVYWYQQALGLGLQFLLWYDEGEERNRGNFPPRFSGRQFPNYSSELNVNALELEDSALYLCASSLGLRGNSPLHFGNGTRLTVT.

The chain combines TRBV19 with TRBJ1-6; D remains ambiguous. The CDR3 length is 14 residues. V lost 5 bases and J 6 bases, leaving 11 bases between the germline ends. Germline-derived CDR1 and CDR2 are LNHDA and SQIVND (reference sequence). CDR3 coding DNA: TGTGCCAGTAGTGACCCCACTATTAATTCACCCCTCCACTTT. Encoded protein: CASSDPTINSPLHF.

DNA for the CDR3: TGTGCCACCTCGGCGGATAGCAATCAGCCCCAGCATTTT. Translated, it gives CATSADSNQPQHF. The chain is built from TRBV7-3 and TRBJ1-5; no reliable D call. The CDR3 is made up of 13 amino acids. Per the germline V gene, CDR1 is SGHTA and CDR2 is FQGTGA. Trimming cost V 10 bases and J 0 bases, with 10 bases left between them.

The genes are TRBV3-1 (or the pseudogene TRBV3-2) and TRBJ1-2, with 7 bases matching TRBD1. Germline CDR1 and CDR2: LGHDT and YNNKEL (reference sequence). V was pared by 4 bases and J by 3 bases, with 5 bases of the junction left unmatched. The length of the CDR3 is 14 residues. The DNA of the CDR3 is TGTGCCAGCAGCCTACAGGGGAACTACTATGGCTACACCTTC. The encoded protein is CASSLQGNYYGYTF.